The present T cell receptor (beta chain) was sequenced within a study of blood T cell repertoires in COVID-19. The repertoire was sequenced with immunoSEQ multiplex PCR; TCRdb's copy has only in-frame clones and lacks some. The sample shows under 250,000 clones, around nine tenths of them seen only once. J was trimmed by 8 bases and V by 6 bases; bases with no gene match: 11. Per germline, CDR1 MNHEY and CDR2 SVGAGI. The CDR3 runs to 14 residues. This receptor was taken from a woman aged 55-69 years who had recovered from COVID-19. The material sequenced was peripheral blood. The chain is built from TRBV6-5 and TRBJ1-2, with TRBD1 matching 8 bases. CDR3 nucleotide sequence: TGTGCCAGCAGCGCCCGGGACAGGATCCGGGGCTACACCTTC. Its protein is CASSARDRIRGYTF.